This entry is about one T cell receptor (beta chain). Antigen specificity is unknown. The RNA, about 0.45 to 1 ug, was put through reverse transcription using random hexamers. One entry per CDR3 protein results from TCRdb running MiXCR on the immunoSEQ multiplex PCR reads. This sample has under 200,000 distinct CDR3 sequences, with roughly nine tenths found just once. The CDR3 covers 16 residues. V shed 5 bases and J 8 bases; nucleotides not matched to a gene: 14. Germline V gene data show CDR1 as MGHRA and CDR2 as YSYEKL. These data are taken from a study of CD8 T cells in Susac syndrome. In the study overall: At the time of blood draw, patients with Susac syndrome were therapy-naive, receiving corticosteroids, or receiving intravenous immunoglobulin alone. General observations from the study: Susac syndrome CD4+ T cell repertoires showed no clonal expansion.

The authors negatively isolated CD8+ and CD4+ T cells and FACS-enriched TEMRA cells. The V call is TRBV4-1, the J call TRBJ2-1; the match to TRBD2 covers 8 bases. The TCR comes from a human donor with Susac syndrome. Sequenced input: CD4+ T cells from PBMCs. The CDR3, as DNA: TGCGCCAGCAGCGAAGCCAGCGGGAGCCCCGCGTATGAGCAGTTCTTC. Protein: CASSEASGSPAYEQFF.